What follows are 27 T cell receptor beta chains derived from one specimen sequenced in a study of blood T cell repertoires in COVID-19. Clones were sequenced by immunoSEQ multiplex PCR, and TCRdb holds only the in-frame ones, with some missing. The sample has some 300,000 clones, 75% to 90% seen once. Sequenced input: peripheral blood. The receptors were sampled from a man between 18 and 35 years old with active or convalescent COVID-19.

The V gene is TRBV5-1, the J gene TRBJ2-7, with a possible D match to TRBD2 (6 bases). CDR1 is SGHRS and CDR2 is YFSETQ in the germline V gene. The V end lost 2 bases, the J end lost 1 base, and 16 bases lay between the germline ends. There are 16 residues in the CDR3. In DNA, the CDR3 is TGCGCCAGCAGCTTATTTGGAGGGGTCAATTCCTACGAGCAGTACTTC. Protein product: CASSLFGGVNSYEQYF.

The chain has TRBV20-1 and TRBJ2-1; 9 nucleotides agree with TRBD1. Germline CDR1 and CDR2: DFQATT and SNEGSKA (reference sequence). This CDR3 region has 14 residues. V lost 3 bases, J lost 2 bases, and 2 bases stayed unmatched. The CDR3 sequence: CSASTGGPYNEQFF. In DNA form, the CDR3 reads TGCAGTGCTAGTACAGGGGGCCCCTACAATGAGCAGTTCTTC.

Details on this clone: One end of the junction fails to match germline, which may point to a read error. V usage is TRBV27 and J usage is TRBJ2-7, with 9 bases fitting TRBD2. CDR3 size: 13 residues. Germline V CDR1 and CDR2: MNHEY, SMNVEV (reference sequence). CDR3 sequence (DNA): TGTGTCAGCAGGGCTAGCGGGAACTACGAGCAGTACTTC. Amino acids: CVSRASGNYEQYF.

With respect to this clone: The sample contains more than one DNA sequence encoding this CDR3. The chain links TRBV5-1 to TRBJ2-7, with unresolved D. V was shortened by 1 base and J by 4 bases, with 6 bases between the two germline ends. There are 12 residues in the CDR3. In germline, CDR1 is SGHRS, CDR2 YFSETQ. CDR3 in amino acids: CASSLSGYEQYF. The CDR3 DNA reads as TGCGCCAGCAGCTTGTCCGGGTACGAGCAGTACTTC.

V is TRBV11-2 and J is TRBJ1-2, with TRBD1 matching 7 bases. CDR1 SGHAT and CDR2 FQNNGV come from the germline V gene. J lost 3 bases, V lost 6 bases, and 4 bases had no gene match. The CDR3 covers 13 residues. As DNA, the CDR3 is TGTGCCAGCAGGTTAACAGGGGACTATGGCTACACCTTC. This codes for CASRLTGDYGYTF.

This chain connects TRBV9 to TRBJ2-1; 11 bases map to TRBD2. The V segment lost 3 bases and the J segment 5 bases; nucleotides outside the gene matches: 7. Per germline, CDR1 SGDLS and CDR2 YYNGEE. CDR3 length: 16 amino acids. The DNA of the CDR3 is TGTGCCAGCAGCGCGAGACTAGCGGGACGTGACAATGAGCAGTTCTTC. It translates to CASSARLAGRDNEQFF.

The chain employs TRBV6-5 and TRBJ1-6; D not certain. The CDR3 is 13 amino acids. Germline CDR1 MNHEY, CDR2 SVGAGI. Between the trimmed V and J ends, which lost 0 bases and 7 bases, there was a span of 4 bases. CDR3 DNA sequence: TGTGCCAGCAGTTACTCGCAGAATTCACCCCTCCACTTT. This translates into CASSYSQNSPLHF.

The chain combines TRBV27 with TRBJ1-4; D remains ambiguous. Germline CDR1 is MNHEY and CDR2 is SMNVEV (reference sequence). The CDR3 length is 14 residues. Trimming took 6 bases from V and 8 from J, leaving 16 bases between them. The CDR3 region has the DNA TGTGCCAGCAGCCCTAATTGGGTCGGGGAAAAACTGTTTTTT. It specifies CASSPNWVGEKLFF.

The J gene is TRBJ2-1, the V gene TRBV18; D might be TRBD1 (6 bases). CDR1 and CDR2 from the germline V gene are KGHSH and LQKENI. CDR3 size: 16 residues. V gave up 3 bases and J gave up 7 bases, with 19 bases separating them. In nucleotides, the CDR3 is TGTGCCAGCTCACCTCAAGGCGGACAGTACTTAAATGAGCAGTTCTTC. This translates into CASSPQGGQYLNEQFF. The complete variable domain, with remaining parts taken from reference TRBV18 and TRBJ2-1, reads NAGVMQNPRHLVRRRGQEARLRCSPMKGHSHVYWYRQLPEEGLKFMVYLQKENIIDESGMPKERFSAEFPKEGPSILRIQQVVRGDSAAYFCASSPQGGQYLNEQFFGPGTRLTVL.

This sequence joins TRBV10-3 and TRBJ2-7; 7 nucleotides line up with TRBD1. Germline V CDR1 and CDR2: ENHRY, SYGVKD. With 0 bases clipped from V and 11 bases from J, the junction kept 4 bases outside the gene matches. The CDR3 extends over 12 amino acids. In DNA, the CDR3 is TGTGCCATCAGTGAGTCGGGCGACAGGGAGTACTTC. Encoded protein: CAISESGDREYF.

J is TRBJ2-7 and V is TRBV15; D possibly corresponds to TRBD2 (5 bases). Germline-derived CDR1 and CDR2 are LNHNV and YYDKDF (reference sequence). The V end lost 2 bases, the J end lost 2 bases, and 10 bases lay between the germline ends. There are 14 residues in the CDR3. CDR3 sequence: CATSRSRGTYEQYF. The CDR3 bases are TGTGCCACCAGCAGAAGCAGAGGGACCTACGAGCAGTACTTC.

The rearrangement links TRBV7-8 to TRBJ2-1; D is possibly TRBD1 (6 bases). Per germline, CDR1 SGHVS and CDR2 FQNEAQ. V lost 5 bases and J 1 base, leaving 15 bases between the germline ends. The length of the CDR3 is 16 residues. CDR3 amino acids: CASSRLSRGSYNEQFF. In DNA, the CDR3 is TGTGCCAGCAGCCGCTTGTCTAGGGGGTCCTACAATGAGCAGTTCTTC. The entire variable domain, with the rest obtained from reference TRBV7-8 and TRBJ2-1, is as follows: GAGVSQSPRYKVAKRGQDVALRCDPISGHVSLFWYQQALGQGPEFLTYFQNEAQLDKSGLPSDRFFAERPEGSVSTLKIQRTQQEDSAVYLCASSRLSRGSYNEQFFGPGTRLTVL.

The J gene is TRBJ1-5, the V gene TRBV15; TRBD1 agrees at 8 bases. Germline CDR1 and CDR2: LNHNV and YYDKDF (reference sequence). The CDR3 has 14 amino acids. The J segment lost 1 base and the V segment lost 6 bases, leaving 2 bases of the junction unmatched. The CDR3 spells CATRRQGSNQPQHF. DNA of the CDR3: TGTGCCACCAGGAGACAGGGGAGCAATCAGCCCCAGCATTTT.

The chain carries TRBV19 and TRBJ1-2, with TRBD1 matching over 8 bases. V lost 4 bases, J lost 4 bases, and 5 bases stayed unmatched. This CDR3 is 14 amino acids long. The germline gives CDR1 LNHDA, CDR2 SQIVND (reference sequence). CDR3 in amino acids: CASSTQGGLYGYTF. CDR3 DNA: TGTGCCAGTAGTACACAGGGGGGGCTCTATGGCTACACCTTC.

The genes are TRBV19 and TRBJ1-1; TRBD1 is a possible D gene (6 bases). CDR1 is LNHDA and CDR2 is SQIVND in the germline V gene (reference sequence). This CDR3 region has 14 residues. Trimming removed 5 bases from V and 4 bases from J, with 14 bases in between. DNA of the CDR3: TGTGCCAGTAGTGTCAGCAGGGGCGGCACTGAAGCTTTCTTT. This translates into CASSVSRGGTEAFF.

The genes are TRBV6-5 and TRBJ2-1; possible D gene TRBD2, 5 bases. The CDR3 totals 14 residues. Germline V CDR1 and CDR2: MNHEY, SVGAGI. Trimming removed 7 bases at V and 0 bases at J, with 10 bases between. The CDR3 loop is CASNSGTSYNEQFF. The CDR3 bases are TGTGCCAGCAACAGCGGTACCTCCTACAATGAGCAGTTCTTC.

The CDR3 nucleotides are TGTGCCAGCAGTGAATCAGCGGTTAGTGAAAAACTGTTTTTT. It yields the protein CASSESAVSEKLFF. The chain joins TRBV2 to TRBJ1-4; D not resolved. The CDR3 has 14 amino acids. From germline, CDR1 is SNHLY and CDR2 FYNNEI. Between the trimmed V and J ends, which lost 2 bases and 7 bases, there was a span of 11 bases.

This clone was observed once. V and J are TRBV2 and TRBJ2-5; D perhaps matches TRBD2 (5 bases). Germline V lookup: CDR1 SNHLY, CDR2 FYNNEI. This CDR3 has 19 amino acids. V was clipped by 4 bases and J by 1 base, with 25 bases between them. The chain's CDR3 is CASSGGELSEMIPQETQYF. The CDR3 DNA is TGTGCCAGCAGTGGTGGGGAGCTTAGTGAGATGATTCCCCAAGAGACCCAGTACTTC.

This chain's CDR3 is CASRHLDRVGDEQFF. Written as DNA, the CDR3 is TGTGCCAGCAGACACCTGGACAGGGTAGGGGATGAGCAGTTCTTC. The V gene is TRBV28, the J gene TRBJ2-1, with TRBD1 matching 8 bases. V dropped 6 bases and J dropped 8; count of bases not matched to a gene: 12. The V gene's germline CDR1 is MDHEN and CDR2 SYDVKM. The CDR3 has 15 amino acids.

This chain joins TRBV2 and TRBJ2-4, with TRBD2 as a possible D gene (5 bases). The CDR3 has 15 amino acids. Germline values: CDR1 SNHLY, CDR2 FYNNEI. Deletions cut 3 bases from V and 3 bases from J, with 12 bases between. The CDR3 is CASSEMDFSKNIQYF. For the CDR3, the DNA is TGTGCCAGCAGTGAGATGGACTTTAGCAAAAACATTCAGTACTTC.

This chain links TRBV7-9 with TRBJ1-2; 12 bases are a match to TRBD1. V trimming: 4 bases; J trimming: 7 bases; junction bases outside the gene matches: 7. The CDR3 totals 15 residues. CDR1 and CDR2 (germline): SEHNR, FQNEAQ (reference sequence). The CDR3 loop reads CASSSQGQGAFGYTF. The CDR3 DNA sequence: TGTGCCAGCAGCTCACAGGGACAGGGGGCTTTTGGCTACACCTTC. The full variable domain, with the rest looked up from reference TRBV7-9 and TRBJ1-2, is DTGVSQNPRHKITKRGQNVTFRCDPISEHNRLYWYRQTLGQGPEFLTYFQNEAQLEKSRLLSDRFSAERPKGSFSTLEIQRTEQGDSAMYLCASSSQGQGAFGYTFGSGTRLTVV.

The DNA for the CDR3 is TGTGCCAGCAGCGAGCACCCAAGGACAACCACCTACAATGAGCAGTTCTTC. Translating gives CASSEHPRTTTYNEQFF. The chain joins TRBV7-6 to TRBJ2-1; D possibly corresponds to TRBD1 (5 bases). This CDR3 spans 17 amino acids. V lost 5 bases and J 2 bases, leaving 19 bases between the germline ends. Germline-derived CDR1 and CDR2 are SGHVS and FNYEAQ. The full variable domain, rest sourced from reference TRBV7-6 and TRBJ2-1, is GAGVSQSPRYKVTKRGQDVALRCDPISGHVSLYWYRQALGQGPEFLTYFNYEAQQDKSGLPNDRFSAERPEGSISTLTIQRTEQRDSAMYRCASSEHPRTTTYNEQFFGPGTRLTVL.

The rearrangement uses TRBV9 and TRBJ2-5, with D possibly matching TRBD1 (5 bases). The germline V and J ends were trimmed by 3 bases and 1 base, with 10 bases remaining between them. Germline V gene lookup returns CDR1 SGDLS and CDR2 YYNGEE. The CDR3 runs 14 residues. In DNA form, the CDR3 reads TGTGCCAGCAGCGGATTAGACAGCCAAGAGACCCAGTACTTC. This sequence encodes CASSGLDSQETQYF. Together with reference TRBV9 and TRBJ2-5, the CDR3 gives the full variable domain: DSGVTQTPKHLITATGQRVTLRCSPRSGDLSVYWYQQSLDQGLQFLIQYYNGEERAKGNILERFSAQQFPDLHSELNLSSLELGDSALYFCASSGLDSQETQYFGPGTRLLVL.

The rearrangement links TRBV19 to TRBJ1-1; D call uncertain. Trimming pared 5 bases from V and 2 bases from J, leaving 9 bases between. This CDR3 is built from 13 residues. Per germline, CDR1 LNHDA and CDR2 SQIVND (reference sequence). The CDR3 coding sequence is TGTGCCAGTAGTCCCCGAGCTAACACTGAAGCTTTCTTT. Encoded protein: CASSPRANTEAFF.

This chain connects TRBV5-1 to TRBJ1-1; no clear D gene. The CDR3 runs to 15 residues. V was clipped by 5 bases and J by 1 base, with 15 bases between them. Germline V gene sequence: CDR1 SGHRS, CDR2 YFSETQ. CDR3 region: CASRRLQNQNTEAFF. The CDR3 DNA is TGCGCCAGCAGGCGCCTACAGAATCAGAACACTGAAGCTTTCTTT.

The rearrangement uses TRBV19 and TRBJ1-1; 7 bases align to TRBD1. CDR1 LNHDA and CDR2 SQIVND come from the germline V gene (reference sequence). Losses at the gene ends were 5 bases for V and 4 bases for J; bases not matched to a gene: 4. This CDR3 has 13 residues. The CDR3 spells CASSGRGPTEAFF. CDR3 DNA sequence: TGTGCCAGTAGTGGTAGGGGGCCCACTGAAGCTTTCTTT.

This sequence joins TRBV10-3 and TRBJ1-2; D call uncertain. Germline lookup yields CDR1 ENHRY and CDR2 SYGVKD. The CDR3 has 13 amino acids. The V end was cut by 10 bases, the J end by 8 bases, with 20 bases between. The CDR3 sequence: CATDERGSRGYTF. The DNA for the CDR3 is TGTGCCACCGACGAACGAGGCTCTCGCGGCTACACCTTC.